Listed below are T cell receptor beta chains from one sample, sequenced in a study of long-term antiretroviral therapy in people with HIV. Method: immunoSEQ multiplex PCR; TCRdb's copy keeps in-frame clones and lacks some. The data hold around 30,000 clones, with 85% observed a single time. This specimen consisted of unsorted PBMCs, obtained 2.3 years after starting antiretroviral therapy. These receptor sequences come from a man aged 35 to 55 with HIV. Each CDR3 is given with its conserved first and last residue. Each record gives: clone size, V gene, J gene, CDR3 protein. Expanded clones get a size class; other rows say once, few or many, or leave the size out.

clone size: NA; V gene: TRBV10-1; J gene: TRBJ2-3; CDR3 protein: CASSDRTATSTDTQYF
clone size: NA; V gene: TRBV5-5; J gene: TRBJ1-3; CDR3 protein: CASSLQEKGNTIYF
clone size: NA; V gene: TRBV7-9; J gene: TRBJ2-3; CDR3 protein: CASSYPGTATSDTQYF
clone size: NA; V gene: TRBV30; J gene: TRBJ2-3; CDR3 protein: CAWSPGQGSTDTQYF
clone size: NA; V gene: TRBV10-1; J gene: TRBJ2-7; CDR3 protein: CASSLLTTGGEQYF
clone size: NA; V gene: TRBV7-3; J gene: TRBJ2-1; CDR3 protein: CASSSNYNEQFF
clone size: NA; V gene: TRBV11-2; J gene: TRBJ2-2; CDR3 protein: CASSPFFSGGSNTGELFF
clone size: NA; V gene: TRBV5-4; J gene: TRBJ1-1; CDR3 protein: CASSLRNTEAFF
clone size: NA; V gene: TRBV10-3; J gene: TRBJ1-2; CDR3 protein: CAISESDGGDTNYGYTF
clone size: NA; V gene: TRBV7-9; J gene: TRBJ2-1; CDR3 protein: CASSLDGGFDNEQFF
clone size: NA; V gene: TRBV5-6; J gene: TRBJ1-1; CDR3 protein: CASSLSGRAGGEAFF
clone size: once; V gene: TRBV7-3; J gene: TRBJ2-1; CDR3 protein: CASSSGQGIYNEQFF
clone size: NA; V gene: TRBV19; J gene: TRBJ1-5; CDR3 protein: CASSALTGTPNQPQHF
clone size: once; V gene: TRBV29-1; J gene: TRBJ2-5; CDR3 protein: CSVEGTSGIRAETQYF
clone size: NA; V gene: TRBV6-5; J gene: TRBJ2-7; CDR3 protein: CASSYQGTGGYEQYF
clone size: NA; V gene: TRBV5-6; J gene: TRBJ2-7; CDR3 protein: CASSLGTPGYEQYF
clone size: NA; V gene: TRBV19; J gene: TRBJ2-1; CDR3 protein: CASSMSGSYNEQFF
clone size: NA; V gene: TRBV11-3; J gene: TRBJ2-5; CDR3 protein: CASSLDHGETQYF
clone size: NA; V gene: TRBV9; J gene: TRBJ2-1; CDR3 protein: CASSSRIAGDYNEQFF
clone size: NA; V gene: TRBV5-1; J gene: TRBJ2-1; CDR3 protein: CASSSDMSYNEQFF
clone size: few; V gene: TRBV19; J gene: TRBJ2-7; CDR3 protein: CASSRTSGGSYEQYF
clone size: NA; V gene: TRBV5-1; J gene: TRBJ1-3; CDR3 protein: CASSLARNSGNTIYF
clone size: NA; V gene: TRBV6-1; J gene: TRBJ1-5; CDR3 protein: CASSVDNPFSPLEDF
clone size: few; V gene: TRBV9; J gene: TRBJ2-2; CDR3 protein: CASEGLVSGELFF
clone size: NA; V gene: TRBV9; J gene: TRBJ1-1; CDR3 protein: CASSVDGGSAEAFF